These 18 T cell receptor beta chains were sequenced from one sample in a study of T cell responses to AZD1222 COVID-19 vaccine. This table comes from immunoSEQ multiplex PCR, and its TCRdb copy is limited to in-frame clones, with some not included. The sample lists some 90,000 clones; roughly 89% were seen once. The sample in question was peripheral blood, obtained on day 0 of MenACWY control vaccination. Receptors were obtained from an adult in good health.

The CDR3 sequence: CASSFPGFF. The CDR3 bases are TGTGCCAGCAGCTTCCCCGGGTTCTTC. The rearrangement links TRBV5-8 to TRBJ2-1, with unresolved D. The CDR3 has 9 residues. Per germline, CDR1 SGHTS and CDR2 YDEGEE. V lost 2 bases to trimming and J lost 15 bases, with 6 bases between them.

The chain is built from TRBV18 and TRBJ2-2; D is undetermined. V gave up 2 bases and J gave up 0 bases, with 7 bases separating them. This CDR3 contains 15 residues. Germline V lookup: CDR1 KGHSH, CDR2 LQKENI. The CDR3 protein is CASSPTSPNTGELFF. DNA for the CDR3: TGTGCCAGCTCACCAACCAGTCCGAACACCGGGGAGCTGTTTTTT.

The chain has TRBV6-5 and TRBJ1-5; D is possibly TRBD1 (6 bases). Trimming cost V 4 bases and J 1 base, with 11 bases left between them. The length of the CDR3 is 15 residues. Germline V gene sequence: CDR1 MNHEY, CDR2 SVGAGI. The CDR3 bases are TGTGCCAGCAGTTCCGGGGGCGGGAGCAATCAGCCCCAGCATTTT. This translates into CASSSGGGSNQPQHF.

Here the CDR3 reads CASSLDPSGQGIYGYTF. The CDR3 region has the DNA TGTGCCAGCAGTTTGGACCCATCGGGACAGGGTATCTATGGCTACACCTTC. V gene TRBV28 combines with J gene TRBJ1-2, with 9 positions matching TRBD1. With V trimmed by 3 bases and J by 4 bases, 12 bases remained unmatched. Germline loops: CDR1 MDHEN, CDR2 SYDVKM. CDR3 size: 17 residues.

J is TRBJ1-1 and V is TRBV5-1, with 9 positions matching TRBD1. CDR1 and CDR2 (germline): SGHRS, YFSETQ. CDR3 size: 15 residues. J gave up 5 bases and V 2 bases, and 7 bases lay outside the gene matches. The CDR3 DNA reads as TGCGCCAGCAGCTTTCTCTGGGACAGGGCTACTGAAGCTTTCTTT. Translation gives CASSFLWDRATEAFF.

This rearrangement joins TRBV7-9 to TRBJ2-2; the D call may be TRBD1 or TRBD2 (5 bases each). Germline CDR1 SEHNR, CDR2 FQNEAQ (reference sequence). V dropped 4 bases and J dropped 2 bases, with 14 bases sitting between them. The CDR3 totals 16 residues. The CDR3 reads CASSSPPGRNTGELFF. CDR3 coding DNA: TGTGCCAGCAGCTCCCCTCCAGGGAGAAACACCGGGGAGCTGTTTTTT.

V usage is TRBV11-3 and J usage is TRBJ2-1; 8 bases fit TRBD2. CDR1 and CDR2 (germline): SGHNT, YENEEA. J lost 7 bases, V lost 5 bases, and 4 bases had no gene match. The CDR3 runs 13 residues. CDR3 nucleotide sequence: TGTGCCAGCAGCCTGACTAGCGCGAATGAGCAGTTCTTC. This sequence encodes CASSLTSANEQFF.

The V and J genes are TRBV5-1 and TRBJ2-7; 10 positions agree with TRBD2. Losses at the gene ends were 0 bases for V and 2 bases for J; bases not matched to a gene: 2. The germline V gene has CDR1 SGHRS and CDR2 YFSETQ. CDR3 size: 15 residues. The CDR3 reads CASSLGTSGAYEQYF. The CDR3, as DNA: TGCGCCAGCAGCTTGGGGACTAGCGGTGCCTACGAGCAGTACTTC.

To note about this clone: One junction end disagrees with the germline gene, perhaps due to a read error. The chain joins TRBV28 to TRBJ1-4; D unclear. This CDR3 has 14 residues. The germline gives CDR1 MDHEN, CDR2 SYDVKM. The CDR3 nucleotides read TGTGCCAGCAGTTTCGGGATGGTGAATGAAAAATTGTTTTTT. Translation: CASSFGMVNEKLFF.

The genes are TRBV9 and TRBJ1-1; D is possibly TRBD1 (5 bases). This CDR3 has 14 amino acids. CDR1 and CDR2 from the germline V gene are SGDLS and YYNGEE. V lost 3 bases to trimming and J lost 1 base, with 10 bases between them. The CDR3, as DNA: TGTGCCAGCAGCGGGCAGGGTACGAACACTGAAGCTTTCTTT. Its protein is CASSGQGTNTEAFF.

This chain connects TRBV5-4 to TRBJ2-7, with D tentatively TRBD1 or TRBD2 (5 bases each). This CDR3 has 14 residues. V was shortened by 3 bases and J by 2 bases, with 12 bases between the two germline ends. Per the germline V gene, CDR1 is SGHNT and CDR2 is YYREEE (reference sequence). CDR3 residues: CASSWDGGTYEQYF. In nucleotides, the CDR3 is TGTGCCAGCAGCTGGGATGGGGGAACCTACGAGCAGTACTTC.

V usage is TRBV7-9 and J usage is TRBJ2-1; D might be TRBD2 (6 bases). Looked up from germline, CDR1 is SEHNR and CDR2 is FQNEAQ (reference sequence). V was clipped by 8 bases and J by 7 bases, with 18 bases between them. The CDR3 length is 14 residues. The DNA of the CDR3 is TGTGCCAGCGTCGAGGGAGGTTTGCAGAATGAGCAGTTCTTC. Its protein is CASVEGGLQNEQFF. Full variable domain (missing parts from reference TRBV7-9 and TRBJ2-1): DTGVSQNPRHKITKRGQNVTFRCDPISEHNRLYWYRQTLGQGPEFLTYFQNEAQLEKSRLLSDRFSAERPKGSFSTLEIQRTEQGDSAMYLCASVEGGLQNEQFFGPGTRLTVL.

The chain is built from TRBV28 and TRBJ1-1, with no clear D. This CDR3 comprises 14 residues. Per the germline V gene, CDR1 is MDHEN and CDR2 is SYDVKM. V was clipped by 5 bases and J by 5 bases, with 15 bases between them. CDR3 bases: TGTGCCAGCAGTAAACCGGGGTCGGAGACTGAAGCTTTCTTT. It yields the protein CASSKPGSETEAFF.

In DNA, the CDR3 is TGTGCCAGCAGAAGGGACGCGAACACCGGGGAGCTGTTTTTT. Amino acid sequence: CASRRDANTGELFF. J is TRBJ2-2 and V is TRBV7-2; D is possibly TRBD1 or TRBD2 (5 bases each). CDR1 and CDR2 from the germline V gene are SGHTA and FQGNSA. CDR3 length equals 14 residues. The germline V and J ends were trimmed by 6 bases and 0 bases, with 8 bases remaining between them.

The chain has TRBV7-9 and TRBJ2-7, with D perhaps TRBD1 or TRBD2 (5 bases each). The CDR3 covers 17 residues. Trimming pared 6 bases from V and 0 bases from J, leaving 21 bases between. The V gene's germline CDR1 is SEHNR and CDR2 FQNEAQ (reference sequence). The CDR3 is CASSPSRPGPSSYEQYF. The CDR3, as DNA: TGTGCCAGCAGTCCGTCACGCCCGGGACCTAGCTCCTACGAGCAGTACTTC. Complete variable domain (other parts from reference TRBV7-9 and TRBJ2-7): DTGVSQNPRHKITKRGQNVTFRCDPISEHNRLYWYRQTLGQGPEFLTYFQNEAQLEKSRLLSDRFSAERPKGSFSTLEIQRTEQGDSAMYLCASSPSRPGPSSYEQYFGPGTRLTVT.

This chain connects TRBV6-5 to TRBJ1-1; TRBD1 might be the D (6 bases). This CDR3 comprises 15 residues. Germline CDR1 reads MNHEY; CDR2 reads SVGAGI. V was shortened by 4 bases and J by 4 bases, with 16 bases between the two germline ends. CDR3: CASSSTWGPLTEAFF. CDR3 nucleotide sequence: TGTGCCAGCAGTTCCACTTGGGGGCCGCTCACTGAAGCTTTCTTT.

V is TRBV20-1 and J is TRBJ2-3; D not resolved. Germline loops: CDR1 DFQATT, CDR2 SNEGSKA (reference sequence). The V gene lost 6 bases and the J gene lost 2 bases, with 6 bases spanning the gap. CDR3 length equals 11 residues. The CDR3 DNA reads as TGCAGTGCCCAGCCCACAGATACGCAGTATTTT. Its translation is CSAQPTDTQYF.

This chain joins TRBV19 and TRBJ1-3, with unresolved D. Germline V CDR1 and CDR2: LNHDA, SQIVND (reference sequence). V lost 9 bases, J lost 4 bases, and 22 bases lay in between. This CDR3 is 16 amino acids long. Here the CDR3 DNA reads TGTGCCAGCCGGGATGAAATCCGGCACGACGGAAACACCATATATTTT. Encoded protein: CASRDEIRHDGNTIYF.